The 18 T cell receptor beta chains reported below all come from one sample, sequenced in a study of T cells in Graves' hyperthyroidism and ophthalmopathy (dated by TCRdb to between 2019 and 2020). The library was produced with multiplex PCR. Sequencing was performed on an Illumina HiSeq 2000. The TCR beta CDR3 regions were amplified from RNA transcripts. For the first round of RT-PCR on the TCR CDR3, the HTBI primer set was used together with the Qiagen OneStep RT-PCR kit. TCRdb applied fastp at Q25 and MiXCR to the public reads, then kept only in-frame beta chains. Every distinct CDR3 protein forms one entry, paired with its most common genes and DNA. This sample lists 300,000 to 450,000 distinct CDR3 sequences; 18% were detected once. The ten largest make up around 15% of the sample. Material: blood. All receptors come from a woman aged 40 to 50 with Graves' ophthalmopathy.

This clonotype was recorded at least ten times. The chain couples TRBV6-5 to TRBJ2-5; D might be TRBD1 (6 bases). This CDR3 spans 14 amino acids. With 6 bases removed from V and 2 bases from J, the gap between germline ends came to 13 bases. Looked up from germline, CDR1 is MNHEY and CDR2 is SVGAGI. CDR3 DNA sequence: TGTGCCAGCAGAAGGGGGACAACTCAAGAGACCCAGTACTTC. This sequence encodes CASRRGTTQETQYF.

This clonotype showed up many times. The rearrangement joins TRBV30 to TRBJ2-7; possible D gene TRBD2, 5 bases. Germline V gives CDR1 GTSNPN, CDR2 SVGIG (reference sequence). The length of the CDR3 is 13 residues. Trimming left V 2 bases short and J 2 bases short, with 10 bases between. This CDR3 reads CAWSRDYTYEQYF. The CDR3 nucleotides read TGTGCCTGGAGTCGAGACTACACCTACGAGCAGTACTTC.

This clonotype came up many times. This sequence joins TRBV29-1 and TRBJ2-7; 9 bases map to TRBD1. The CDR3 covers 12 residues. Germline CDR1 is SQVTM and CDR2 is ANQGSEA. With V trimmed by 7 bases and J by 9 bases, 10 bases remained unmatched. CDR3 amino acids: CSGGDRAEGQYF. The CDR3 region has the DNA TGCAGCGGGGGGGACAGGGCCGAGGGGCAGTACTTC.

Many counts were recorded for this clonotype. The chain joins TRBV9 to TRBJ2-7; D possibly uses TRBD1 or TRBD2 (6 bases each). This CDR3 has 14 residues. Germline CDR1 and CDR2: SGDLS and YYNGEE. Trimming took off 4 bases at V and 5 bases at J, with 16 bases between the two ends. The CDR3 DNA reads as TGTGCCAGCAGCCCCCATGAGGGGGGCCACGAGCAGTACTTC. It codes for CASSPHEGGHEQYF. The entire variable domain, with the rest obtained from reference TRBV9 and TRBJ2-7, is as follows: DSGVTQTPKHLITATGQRVTLRCSPRSGDLSVYWYQQSLDQGLQFLIQYYNGEERAKGNILERFSAQQFPDLHSELNLSSLELGDSALYFCASSPHEGGHEQYFGPGTRLTVT.

This clonotype occurred many times. V and J are TRBV12-3 or TRBV12-4 and TRBJ2-7; 7 bases line up with TRBD2. V lost 5 bases to trimming and J lost 1 base; unmatched junction nucleotides: 5. The CDR3 totals 14 residues. The CDR3 reads CASSPPAGSYEQYF. The CDR3 bases are TGTGCCAGCAGTCCCCCAGCGGGATCCTACGAGCAGTACTTC.

This clonotype was observed at least ten times. The J gene is TRBJ1-1, the V gene TRBV19; 8 bases fit TRBD1. The CDR3 spans 14 residues. J lost 4 bases, V lost 7 bases, and 8 bases had no gene match. Looked up from germline, CDR1 is LNHDA and CDR2 is SQIVND (reference sequence). CDR3 DNA: TGTGCCAGTATTCCACAGGGGGGGACCACTGAAGCTTTCTTT. It codes for CASIPQGGTTEAFF.

The rearrangement uses TRBV12-3 or TRBV12-4 and TRBJ2-4; D is possibly TRBD1 or TRBD2 (5 bases each). This CDR3 contains 17 residues. V lost 1 base, J lost 3 bases, and 16 bases lay in between. In DNA form, the CDR3 reads TGTGCCAGCAGTTTAGATCGAGGGAGAGGGGTCAAAAACATTCAGTACTTC. Protein: CASSLDRGRGVKNIQYF.

The sample holds many counts of this clonotype. The chain combines TRBV29-1 with TRBJ1-1; tentatively, D is TRBD1 (6 bases). V gave up 6 bases and J gave up 4 bases, with 21 bases separating them. Germline V gene sequence: CDR1 SQVTM, CDR2 ANQGSEA. The CDR3 length is 15 residues. CDR3 residues: CSVQGRTRGGTEAFF. The CDR3 region has the DNA TGCAGCGTACAGGGAAGGACCCGGGGAGGCACTGAAGCTTTCTTT.

This clonotype was counted ten times or more. The gene calls are TRBV7-8 and TRBJ2-2; 13 bases match TRBD2. This CDR3 spans 17 amino acids. Per germline, CDR1 SGHVS and CDR2 FQNEAQ. The junction had 4 bases not matched to a gene; V was cut back by 5 bases and J by 1 base. The CDR3 protein is CASSQGTSGMNTGELFF. The DNA for the CDR3 is TGTGCCAGCAGCCAAGGGACTAGCGGGATGAACACCGGGGAGCTGTTTTTT.

This rearrangement joins TRBV12-3 or TRBV12-4 to TRBJ1-1, with D unclear. Trimming shortened V by 8 bases and J by 1 base, and 11 bases separated the two germline ends. The CDR3 runs to 13 residues. CDR3 protein: CASVQSQNTEAFF. CDR3 nucleotide sequence: TGTGCCAGCGTACAGAGCCAGAACACTGAAGCTTTCTTT.

Ten or more counts support this clonotype. V and J are TRBV28 and TRBJ2-7; D might be TRBD2 (6 bases). This CDR3 is built from 15 residues. Per germline, CDR1 MDHEN and CDR2 SYDVKM. V was cut by 5 bases and J by 2 bases, with 16 bases left in between. Here the CDR3 DNA reads TGTGCCAGCAGTACCTTTCGCGGGACTCCCTACGAGCAGTACTTC. Protein: CASSTFRGTPYEQYF. Complete variable domain (other parts from reference TRBV28 and TRBJ2-7): DVKVTQSSRYLVKRTGEKVFLECVQDMDHENMFWYRQDPGLGLRLIYFSYDVKMKEKGDIPEGYSVSREKKERFSLILESASTNQTSMYLCASSTFRGTPYEQYFGPGTRLTVT.

The chain uses TRBV3-1 and TRBJ2-7, with D perhaps TRBD1 (5 bases). The CDR3 extends over 13 amino acids. The V end lost 0 bases, the J end lost 6 bases, and 9 bases lay between the germline ends. Germline V gives CDR1 LGHDT, CDR2 YNNKEL (reference sequence). DNA for the CDR3: TGTGCCAGCAGCCAAGATAGGGGCTCCGAGCAGTACTTC. Its translation: CASSQDRGSEQYF.

This clonotype was counted many times. The J gene is TRBJ1-1, the V gene TRBV28; D might be TRBD1 (6 bases). Deletions cut 4 bases from V and 0 bases from J, with 12 bases between. Germline V gene lookup returns CDR1 MDHEN and CDR2 SYDVKM. CDR3 length: 15 residues. CDR3 region: CASSYYREVNTEAFF. CDR3 DNA sequence: TGTGCCAGCAGTTATTACAGGGAGGTGAACACTGAAGCTTTCTTT.

There are many counts of this clonotype. The chain is built from TRBV12-5 and TRBJ2-2; D not resolved. Deletions cut 5 bases from V and 7 bases from J, with 11 bases between. The CDR3 has 13 amino acids. Germline V CDR1 and CDR2: LGHNT, FRNRAP. The CDR3: CASGPGLVGELFF. The DNA of the CDR3 is TGTGCTAGTGGTCCCGGGTTGGTCGGGGAGCTGTTTTTT.

Here the CDR3 reads CASTQSHTEAFF. The CDR3 nucleotides read TGTGCCAGCACCCAGAGCCACACTGAAGCTTTCTTT. The chain couples TRBV12-3 or TRBV12-4 to TRBJ1-1; no clear D. V lost 7 bases and J lost 3, with 9 bases in between. This CDR3 has 12 amino acids.

This clonotype was recorded many times. V usage is TRBV19 and J usage is TRBJ1-1; weak D call: TRBD1 (5 bases). Germline values: CDR1 LNHDA, CDR2 SQIVND (reference sequence). The CDR3 is made up of 14 amino acids. V was trimmed by 10 bases and J by 2 bases, leaving 17 bases between them. The CDR3 DNA reads as TGTGCCACTAGACCCGGGACGGCTAACACTGAAGCTTTCTTT. It is translated as CATRPGTANTEAFF.

At least ten counts were recorded for this clonotype. The chain uses TRBV7-9 and TRBJ2-3, with 7 bases fitting TRBD2. The germline V gene encodes CDR1 SEHNR and CDR2 FQNEAQ (reference sequence). J was trimmed by 5 bases and V by 5 bases; bases with no gene match: 4. The CDR3 totals 13 residues. The chain's CDR3 is CASSVLARDTQYF. The CDR3 nucleotides are TGTGCCAGCAGCGTACTAGCGAGAGATACGCAGTATTTT. The full variable domain, in which reference TRBV7-9 and TRBJ2-3 provide the parts outside the CDR3, is DTGVSQNPRHKITKRGQNVTFRCDPISEHNRLYWYRQTLGQGPEFLTYFQNEAQLEKSRLLSDRFSAERPKGSFSTLEIQRTEQGDSAMYLCASSVLARDTQYFGPGTRLTVL.

At least ten counts were recorded for this clonotype. This may be a read error: a much more frequent sequence differs by one nucleotide. This rearrangement joins TRBV27 to TRBJ1-5; D gene ambiguous. Between the trimmed V and J ends, which lost 0 bases and 5 bases, there was a span of 8 bases. The germline V gene encodes CDR1 MNHEY and CDR2 SMNVEV (reference sequence). The CDR3 length is 14 residues. The CDR3 DNA follows: TGTGCCAGCAGTTTATCGACATCCGATCAGCCCCAGCATTTT. Protein product: CASSLSTSDQPQHF.